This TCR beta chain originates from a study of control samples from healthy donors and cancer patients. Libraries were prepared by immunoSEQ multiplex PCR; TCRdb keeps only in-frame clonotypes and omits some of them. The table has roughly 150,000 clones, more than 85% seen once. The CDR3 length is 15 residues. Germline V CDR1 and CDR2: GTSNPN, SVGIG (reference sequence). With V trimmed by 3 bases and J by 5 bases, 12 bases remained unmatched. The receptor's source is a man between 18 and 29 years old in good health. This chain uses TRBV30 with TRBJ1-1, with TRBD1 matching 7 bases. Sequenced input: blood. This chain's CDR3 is CAWRYRAQGGTEAFF. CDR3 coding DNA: TGTGCCTGGAGATACCGGGCCCAGGGGGGAACTGAAGCTTTCTTT.